The rows below give T cell receptor beta chains drawn from one sample of a study of T-cell memory formation after mild COVID-19. TCRdb re-called the 5' RACE reads with MiXCR, one entry per CDR3 protein. Found here are fewer than 550,000 distinct CDR3 sequences, over 15% of them singletons; the top ten hold 7.5% to 9.5%. Sequencing input: PBMCs or a T cell subset sorted from them (not recorded which). These receptors were taken from an adult woman who had mild COVID-19 (a few samples of this study predate the infection). Cell type and time point are not known. CDR3s include the opening cysteine and the closing phenylalanine or tryptophan. D genes are given only for firm matches. A row's size may be missing; if present it is once, few, many or a size class.

d_gene	abundance	v_gene	j_gene	CDR3nt	CDR3aa
TRBD2	NA	TRBV20-1	TRBJ2-1	TGCAGTGCGGAGCGGGAGACGGGTGAGCAGTTCTTC	CSAERETGEQFF
TRBD1	NA	TRBV5-1	TRBJ1-2	TGCGCCAGCAGCCTGGACAGGGGTACCTATGGCTACACCTTC	CASSLDRGTYGYTF
NA	NA	TRBV9	TRBJ2-1	TGTGCCAGCGCCCCAGGCGACTACCTCGACCTGGGTGAGCAGTTCTTC	CASAPGDYLDLGEQFF
TRBD1	NA	TRBV12-3/TRBV12-4	TRBJ2-2	TGTGCCAGCAGAGAACAGGGGATGTTCGCCGGGGAGCTGTTTTTT	CASREQGMFAGELFF
NA	few	TRBV3-1	TRBJ2-1	TGTGCCAGCAGCCAAGATGTAAGCCTGGGGGGCAATGAGCAGTTCTTC	CASSQDVSLGGNEQFF
NA	few	TRBV6-5	TRBJ1-2	TGTGCCAGCAGTTATAGGGCCATATTCACAGGGAGAGATGGCTACACCTTC	CASSYRAIFTGRDGYTF
NA	few	TRBV25-1	TRBJ2-7	TGTGCCAGCAGTGATTCCCTCGGTTCCGGGCAGTACTTC	CASSDSLGSGQYF
NA	few	TRBV20-1	TRBJ1-1	TGCAGTGCTAGAGGGGCGTCGGGGTCTAGGACTGAAGCTTTCTTT	CSARGASGSRTEAFF
TRBD2	NA	TRBV2	TRBJ2-1	TGTGCCAGCAGTGCGGGACTAGCGGGGGCCGATGAGCAGTTCTTC	CASSAGLAGADEQFF
TRBD1	NA	TRBV24-1	TRBJ1-1	TGTGCCACCATCGGACAGGGGAACACTGAAGCTTTCTTT	CATIGQGNTEAFF
TRBD1	NA	TRBV5-1	TRBJ2-7	TGCGCCAGCAGCTTGGCTGCGACAGGGGGGGACGAGCAGTACTTC	CASSLAATGGDEQYF
NA	NA	TRBV7-9	TRBJ1-3	TGTGCCAGCAGCTTACAAACGGGCGCTGGAAACACCATATATTTT	CASSLQTGAGNTIYF
NA	NA	TRBV7-2	TRBJ2-5	TGTGCCAGCAGCTTAGAGAGGGTGGGGTTCCAAGAGACCCAGTACTTC	CASSLERVGFQETQYF
NA	NA	TRBV6-5	TRBJ1-1	TGTGCCAGCAGGGGGGATACCCCTGAAGCTTTCTTT	CASRGDTPEAFF
NA	NA	TRBV2	TRBJ1-1	TGTGCCAGCACCCTCGGAACAGGGCTTGGCACTGAAGCTTTCTTT	CASTLGTGLGTEAFF
TRBD2	many	TRBV10-3	TRBJ2-2	TGTGCCATCAATTCGGGGGGGCCTCACACCGGGGAGCTGTTTTTT	CAINSGGPHTGELFF
NA	few	TRBV6-4	TRBJ2-2	TGTGCCAGCAGTGACCGGACAGACACCGGGGAGCTGTTTTTT	CASSDRTDTGELFF
NA	NA	TRBV25-1	TRBJ2-1	TGTGCCAGCAGTGATGGGGGCGGCTCCTACAATGAGCAGTTCTTC	CASSDGGGSYNEQFF
NA	NA	TRBV3-1	TRBJ2-7	TGTGCCAGCAGCCAAGCGTCGCGGGCTGGTTACGAGCAGTACTTC	CASSQASRAGYEQYF
NA	NA	TRBV5-1	TRBJ1-2	TGCGCCAGCAGCTTGGAGGTCCGAAAGGGCGACTATGGCTACACCTTC	CASSLEVRKGDYGYTF
TRBD1	NA	TRBV12-3/TRBV12-4	TRBJ2-3	TGTGCCAGCAGTTTGATACAGACAGGGAGAGGAGATACGCAGTATTTT	CASSLIQTGRGDTQYF
NA	NA	TRBV6-2/TRBV6-3	TRBJ2-2	TGTGCCAGCACCCGCACCTGGAACACCGGGGAGCTGTTTTTT	CASTRTWNTGELFF
NA	few	TRBV20-1	TRBJ2-1	TGCAGTGCTAGCTTGGAAAATGAGCAGTTCTTC	CSASLENEQFF
NA	NA	TRBV2	TRBJ2-3	TGTGCCACACGGGGACCAATCACAGATACGCAGTATTTT	CATRGPITDTQYF
NA	few	TRBV9	TRBJ2-1	TGTGCCAGCAGCGTAGTTTTAGGCGGCCTACAGTTCTTC	CASSVVLGGLQFF
TRBD2	few	TRBV5-1	TRBJ2-7	TGCGCCAGCAGCCCGGGACTAGCGGGAGGGATGGACGAGCAGTACTTC	CASSPGLAGGMDEQYF
TRBD1	NA	TRBV12-3/TRBV12-4	TRBJ2-1	TGTGCCAGCAGTCGGACAGGGGGCCGCAATGAGCAGTTCTTC	CASSRTGGRNEQFF
NA	NA	TRBV5-1	TRBJ2-3	TGCGCCAGCAGGAGATCCAACCGCTTGGATACGCAGTATTTT	CASRRSNRLDTQYF
TRBD1	NA	TRBV4-1	TRBJ1-5	TGCGCCAGCAGCCAACTGGGACAGCTCAATCAGCCCCAGCATTTT	CASSQLGQLNQPQHF
NA	few	TRBV20-1	TRBJ2-5	TGCAGTGCTAGCCCGACGGTGCAAGAGACCCAGTACTTC	CSASPTVQETQYF
NA	few	TRBV7-3	TRBJ2-1	TGTGCCAGCAGCCCACTTCATACCGCCAATGAGCAGTTCTTC	CASSPLHTANEQFF
TRBD1	many	TRBV12-3/TRBV12-4	TRBJ1-1	TGTGCCAGCAGTAGCAGGGGGTCGACAGTGACTGAAGCTTTCTTT	CASSSRGSTVTEAFF
TRBD1	few	TRBV5-1	TRBJ1-4	TGCGCCAGCAGCATATCCGGGACAGGTGGGGGAAAACTGTTTTTT	CASSISGTGGGKLFF
NA	few	TRBV7-9	TRBJ1-2	TGTGCCAGCAGCAAAACAGGGAAAACCCTCTATGGCTACACCTTC	CASSKTGKTLYGYTF
NA	NA	TRBV6-5	TRBJ2-7	TGTGCCAGCCAAAAACCCGGGGGATCCTACGAGCAGTACTTC	CASQKPGGSYEQYF
NA	once	TRBV7-9	TRBJ1-5	TGTGCCAGCAGCTCCAGGGACTACCAGCCCCAGCATTTT	CASSSRDYQPQHF
NA	NA	TRBV6-1	TRBJ2-1	TGTGCCAGCAGTGGCCTCCCAAGCCAGGGGTTCGGTTACAATGAGCAGTTCTTC	CASSGLPSQGFGYNEQFF